The rows below give T cell receptor beta chains drawn from one sample of a study of OX40 agonist ivuxolimab in advanced cancers. Sequenced by immunoSEQ multiplex PCR; TCRdb stores in-frame clones only, minus some. The sample holds about 32,000 clones, less than 85% seen once. The specimen comprised CD4+ or CD8+ T cells sorted from blood, sampled in a trial of the OX40 agonist ivuxolimab. The receptors shown here come from an adult with an advanced solid tumor such as melanoma, head and neck, liver or kidney cancer. The conserved cysteine and the conserved F or W are not part of the CDR3 here.

>TRBV7-9|TRBJ1-2
ASITDTSLYGYT
>TRBV2|TRBJ2-1
ASSELRTGPV
>TRBV29-1|TRBJ1-1
SVEVGRYTEAF
>TRBV9|TRBJ1-3
ASSPGAFGIY
>TRBV30|TRBJ2-5
AWSVQTTQY
>TRBV5-1|TRBJ2-5
ASSLGQGETQY
>TRBV20-1|TRBJ2-5
SARNRETQY
>TRBV7-3|TRBJ2-6
ASSAGTSGANVLT
>TRBV30|TRBJ2-3
AWSVRGGADTQY
>TRBV6-6|TRBJ2-7
ASTGHLLSEQY
>TRBV19|TRBJ2-7
ASSGTGGASYEQY
>TRBV30|TRBJ1-1
AWTAGEVVNTEAF
>TRBV6-1|TRBJ2-2
ASSEMSNRGELF
>TRBV5-4|TRBJ1-1
ASSLKTSGTEAF
>TRBV11-2|TRBJ2-1
ASSPSWANNEQF
>TRBV19|TRBJ2-6
ASSLQGAGANVLT
>TRBV9|TRBJ1-4
ASSALLGTNEKLF
>TRBV5-6|TRBJ2-6
ASSLRGSSGANVLT
>TRBV6-5|TRBJ1-6
ASSYSLYNSPLH
>TRBV7-8|TRBJ1-1
ASSLDMNTEAF
>TRBV15|TRBJ2-1
ATSRGWRPLEIEQF
>TRBV7-8|TRBJ2-1
ASSTTLAGGRDEQF
>TRBV30|TRBJ2-1
AWAPGSYNEQF
>TRBV14|TRBJ1-1
ASSHLGTEAF
>TRBV6-5|TRBJ2-7
ASSPGAYEQY
>TRBV7-9|TRBJ2-2
ASSLGVGRELF
>TRBV11-2|TRBJ1-3
ASSLTTYSGNTIY
>TRBV30|TRBJ1-1
ASSGGEDTEAF
>TRBV4-1|TRBJ2-7
ASSHRGLTGTSGVYEQY
>TRBV10-2|TRBJ2-7
ASLGEDEQY
>TRBV5-5|TRBJ2-5
ASSFPGEETQY
>TRBV9|TRBJ1-1
ASSAEGTYTEAF
>TRBV29-1|TRBJ1-2
SVLSGTVGVYGYT
>TRBV6-5|TRBJ1-3
ASRTRQGDHTIY
>TRBV7-9|TRBJ1-4
ASSLGQGSEKLF
>TRBV6-6|TRBJ1-1
ASSYDRGNWEAF
>TRBV11-2|TRBJ1-1
ASSPQQGGTEAF
>TRBV7-9|TRBJ2-3
ASSLGLAGGTDTQY
>TRBV30|TRBJ1-6
AWTAYNSPLH
>TRBV19|TRBJ1-1
ASSIVYGTEAF
>TRBV11-2|TRBJ2-5
ASSSGAHQETQY
>TRBV11-2|TRBJ2-2
ASSLHTGELF
>TRBV2|TRBJ1-2
ASRVDRGGYT
>TRBV6-5|TRBJ1-4
ASSGGAKLF
>TRBV12-5|TRBJ2-4
ASDPDRHKNIQY
>TRBV5-1|TRBJ2-3
ASSPAGPSADTQY
>TRBV5-4|TRBJ1-1
ASSSRGARGTEAF
>TRBV11-2|TRBJ2-1
ASSPQRAGGLDEQF
>TRBV25-1|TRBJ2-3
ASSESGSITDTQY
>TRBV9|TRBJ2-2
ASSVGQGGIGELF
>TRBV6-1|TRBJ1-4
ASSVQGGTNEKLF